A single sample is the source of the 21 T cell receptor beta chains below, sequenced in a study of blood T cell repertoires in COVID-19. TCRdb's copy holds only in-frame clones and misses some; the assay was immunoSEQ multiplex PCR. Here the sample spans approximately 75,000 clones, 80% to 95% being singletons. The sequenced sample was peripheral blood. The receptor source for this set is a human donor in a cohort sampled during active COVID-19.

The rearrangement joins TRBV24-1 to TRBJ2-3; the match to TRBD2 covers 8 bases. The ends lost 1 base at V and 7 bases at J; junction bases unmatched: 6. Germline lookup yields CDR1 KGHDR and CDR2 SFDVKD. The CDR3 totals 15 residues. CDR3 residues: CATSDFTGGVHTQYF. In DNA form, the CDR3 reads TGTGCCACCAGTGATTTCACGGGGGGGGTTCATACGCAGTATTTT.

The V call is TRBV6-4, the J call TRBJ2-4; unclear D gene. The germline V gene encodes CDR1 MRHNA and CDR2 SNTAGT. V shed 0 bases and J shed 8 bases, with 11 bases lying between them. There are 14 residues in the CDR3. DNA of the CDR3: TGTGCCAGCAGTGACTCTCGGTTTTCGGACATTCAGTACTTC. Protein: CASSDSRFSDIQYF.

The chain couples TRBV29-1 to TRBJ2-7; TRBD2 matches at 8 bases. The CDR3 contains 12 residues. The trim removed 5 bases at V and 5 bases at J, leaving 5 bases unmatched. CDR1 is SQVTM and CDR2 is ANQGSEA in the germline V gene. This CDR3 reads CSVLGRGDEQYF. For the CDR3, the DNA is TGCAGCGTTCTCGGGAGGGGGGACGAGCAGTACTTC.

In its sample, this clone was seen once. The chain combines TRBV6-2 or TRBV6-3 with TRBJ2-3; 11 nucleotides agree with TRBD2. Germline CDR1 reads MNHEY; CDR2 reads SVGEGT. The CDR3 has 17 amino acids. The J segment lost 5 bases and the V segment lost 4 bases, leaving 11 bases of the junction unmatched. The CDR3 is CASSSLTGTSGEDTQYF. CDR3 bases: TGTGCCAGCAGTTCCCTAACCGGGACTAGCGGAGAAGATACGCAGTATTTT.

J is TRBJ2-3 and V is TRBV19; D is uncertain. The CDR3 consists of 15 residues. From germline, CDR1 is LNHDA and CDR2 SQIVND (reference sequence). Trimming removed 0 bases at V and 0 bases at J, with 7 bases between. CDR3 loop: CASSIERFSTDTQYF. DNA of the CDR3: TGTGCCAGTAGTATAGAACGGTTTAGCACAGATACGCAGTATTTT.

This clone was detected a few times. The CDR3 region is CAIRGQGYTGELFF. The DNA of the CDR3 is TGTGCCATAAGAGGACAGGGGTACACCGGGGAGCTGTTTTTT. The rearrangement joins TRBV10-3 to TRBJ2-2; 9 positions match TRBD1. CDR1 ENHRY and CDR2 SYGVKD come from the germline V gene. J gave up 3 bases and V 9 bases, and 5 bases lay outside the gene matches. The CDR3 runs 14 residues.

The chain is built from TRBV5-4 and TRBJ2-5; TRBD2 matches 13 bases. With V trimmed by 4 bases and J by 1 base, 7 bases remained unmatched. The CDR3 loop spans 17 amino acids. Germline V gene lookup returns CDR1 SGHNT and CDR2 YYREEE (reference sequence). The CDR3 nucleotides read TGTGCCAGCAGCCTACGGACTAGCGGGGGCCTCCAAGAGACCCAGTACTTC. This encodes CASSLRTSGGLQETQYF.

The chain couples TRBV5-1 to TRBJ2-3; no clear D. The CDR3 is 13 residues long. The germline CDR1 and CDR2 sequences are SGHRS and YFSETQ. Trimming stripped 4 bases from V and 3 bases from J, with 9 bases between. The CDR3 DNA reads TGCGCCAGCAGCCTACCCGGGACAGATACGCAGTATTTT. Translation: CASSLPGTDTQYF.

The chain recombines TRBV20-1 with TRBJ1-4; D possibly corresponds to TRBD1 (6 bases). The CDR3 extends over 14 amino acids. Looked up from germline, CDR1 is DFQATT and CDR2 is SNEGSKA (reference sequence). The germline V and J ends were trimmed by 3 bases and 6 bases, with 14 bases remaining between them. The CDR3 loop reads CSASSARGDEKLFF. CDR3 in DNA: TGCAGTGCTAGTTCCGCCAGGGGTGATGAAAAACTGTTTTTT.

The gene calls are TRBV10-2 and TRBJ2-7, with TRBD1 identical over 7 bases. Germline V gene lookup returns CDR1 WSHSY and CDR2 SAAADI. Trimming cost V 8 bases and J 1 base; bases outside gene matches: 2. The CDR3 loop spans 12 amino acids. This chain's CDR3 is CASQGESYEQYF. CDR3 nucleotide sequence: TGCGCCAGCCAGGGGGAGTCCTACGAGCAGTACTTC.

This clone was counted only a few times. V gene TRBV13 combines with J gene TRBJ2-2; a possible D gene is TRBD2 (6 bases). V was trimmed by 3 bases and J by 2 bases, leaving 22 bases between them. Germline lookup yields CDR1 PRHDT and CDR2 FYEKMQ (reference sequence). The CDR3 extends over 19 amino acids. CDR3 sequence: CASSFRGGILLLNTGELFF. CDR3 DNA sequence: TGTGCCAGCAGCTTCAGAGGAGGGATCCTACTATTAAACACCGGGGAGCTGTTTTTT.

The V gene is TRBV6-5, the J gene TRBJ1-1; tentatively, D is TRBD1 (5 bases). Trimming shortened V by 0 bases and J by 8 bases, and 7 bases separated the two germline ends. CDR3 length: 12 residues. In germline, CDR1 is MNHEY, CDR2 SVGAGI. The CDR3 reads CASSYSGGEAFF. CDR3 DNA sequence: TGTGCCAGCAGTTACTCGGGGGGGGAAGCTTTCTTT.

The rearrangement links TRBV9 to TRBJ2-5; 7 bases align to TRBD2. V lost 4 bases and J lost 4; bases outside the gene matches: 10. The CDR3 runs to 15 residues. The germline CDR1 and CDR2 sequences are SGDLS and YYNGEE. This chain's CDR3 is CASSSPPGGGETQYF. The CDR3 nucleotides are TGTGCCAGCAGCTCACCCCCGGGGGGAGGAGAGACCCAGTACTTC.

The V and J genes are TRBV10-1 and TRBJ2-2; 12 bases agree with TRBD2. The ends lost 1 base at V and 3 bases at J; junction bases unmatched: 6. From germline, CDR1 is WNHNN and CDR2 SYGVQD (reference sequence). The CDR3 totals 18 residues. CDR3 bases: TGCGCCAGCAGTGAGTTGCTAGCGGGGGGGCTGCACACCGGGGAGCTGTTTTTT. Its protein is CASSELLAGGLHTGELFF.

The chain uses TRBV5-5 and TRBJ1-6; a possible D gene is TRBD1 (6 bases). The CDR3 has 14 amino acids. V was shortened by 2 bases and J by 10 bases, with 13 bases between the two germline ends. Germline V gene lookup returns CDR1 SGHKS and CDR2 YYEKEE (reference sequence). The CDR3 nucleotides are TGTGCCAGCAGCTTCACAGGCGGGGGCTCACCCCTCCACTTT. It translates to CASSFTGGGSPLHF.

As DNA, the CDR3 is TGTGCCAGCAGTTACGGATGGGGAGGGTATGGCTACACCTTC. Translation: CASSYGWGGYGYTF. V and J are TRBV6-2 or TRBV6-3 and TRBJ1-2; D gene ambiguous. The germline V gene has CDR1 MNHEY and CDR2 SVGEGT. The CDR3 has 14 residues. The V end lost 2 bases, the J end lost 5 bases, and 12 bases lay between the germline ends.

Turning to this clone: The DNA is left out, because the CDR3 cannot be placed on it with certainty; the CDR3 is given as TCRdb lists it. The chain's CDR3 is CSVGHGTESNF. This sequence joins TRBV29-1 and TRBJ1-4; no check of the table's D call, TRBD1, against the DNA was made. The CDR3 has 11 amino acids, counting both end residues. Germline CDR1 is SQVTM and CDR2 is ANQGSEA.

The chain recombines TRBV9 with TRBJ1-5; TRBD1 matches at 7 bases. The CDR3 length is 14 residues. The germline V gene encodes CDR1 SGDLS and CDR2 YYNGEE. The V and J ends lost 3 bases and 4 bases, in that order; junction bases with no gene match: 4. The CDR3 here is CASSATGSNQPQHF. The CDR3 DNA reads TGTGCCAGCAGCGCGACAGGGTCGAATCAGCCCCAGCATTTT.

The chain is built from TRBV7-9 and TRBJ2-2; TRBD1 matches at 11 bases. V trimming: 4 bases; J trimming: 3 bases; junction bases outside the gene matches: 1. The CDR3 extends over 15 amino acids. Germline-derived CDR1 and CDR2 are SEHNR and FQNEAQ (reference sequence). In nucleotides, the CDR3 is TGTGCCAGCAGCTCGGACAGGGGGCACACCGGGGAGCTGTTTTTT. Translated: CASSSDRGHTGELFF.

This chain's CDR3 is CASSYSPGQDSQYF. The CDR3 nucleotides read TGTGCCAGCAGTTACTCTCCTGGACAGGACTCGCAGTATTTT. The chain links TRBV6-5 to TRBJ2-3; TRBD1 matches 7 bases. The J segment lost 10 bases and the V segment lost 0 bases, leaving 7 bases of the junction unmatched. The CDR3 extends over 14 amino acids. The germline V gene encodes CDR1 MNHEY and CDR2 SVGAGI.

The J gene is TRBJ1-2, the V gene TRBV11-2; TRBD1 might be the D (6 bases). Trimming removed 5 bases at V and 6 bases at J, with 13 bases between. Germline V gene sequence: CDR1 SGHAT, CDR2 FQNNGV. The CDR3 extends over 13 amino acids. CDR3 protein: CASSAPGVNGYTF. The DNA of the CDR3 is TGTGCCAGCAGCGCCCCAGGGGTTAATGGCTACACCTTC.